This entry features one T cell receptor (beta chain) sequence. Its antigen remains unidentified. 13 Jbeta primers and 60 Vbeta primers were used for the PCR. Repertoires were generated with immunoSEQ multiplex PCR, while TCRdb's copy carries only in-frame clones and drops some. Among roughly 120,000 clones listed, roughly 70% were seen once. The data belong to a study of cytomegalovirus exposure and HLA in healthy donors. Study-level results: Available immune exposure information was restricted to CMV serostatus only.

The receptor's source is a man aged 40-55 years in good health and CMV-seropositive. The source material was PBMCs.

The CDR3 is CAHGGPPLHF. The DNA for the CDR3 is TGTGCGCACGGAGGGCCACCCCTCCACTTT. The chain combines TRBV30 with TRBJ1-6; D unresolved. This CDR3 has 10 amino acids. The germline V gene encodes CDR1 GTSNPN and CDR2 SVGIG (reference sequence).